The text below deals with one TCR beta chain. The antigen is not known. All of the isolated RNA was reverse transcribed, so expressed TCRB transcripts were sequenced. Sequencing was performed with immunoSEQ multiplex PCR; in TCRdb, only in-frame clones are kept and a portion is missing. Of 500,000 to 700,000 clones listed, around 15% were seen once; the top ten hold about 0.097%. The data derive from a study of beta chain features in type 1 diabetes. The CDR3 extends over 13 amino acids. Losses at the gene ends were 5 bases for V and 3 bases for J; bases not matched to a gene: 3. In germline, CDR1 is SGHTA, CDR2 FQGNSA. Broader study findings: Insertion counts at VDJ junctions were lower in type 1 diabetes patients, who also showed more deletions there. Equally in patients and controls, PCR might preferentially amplify shorter templates. Compared with healthy donors, patients appeared to share more similar naive, central memory and regulatory TCRB repertoires.

This TCR was sampled from a man in his late teens or twenties in good health. This chain uses TRBV7-2 with TRBJ1-2; the match to TRBD1 covers 7 bases. Sequencing was carried out using naive CD4+ T cells from blood. CDR3 DNA sequence: TGTGCCAGCAGCCGACAGGGAGACTATGGCTACACCTTC. Amino acids: CASSRQGDYGYTF.